Each of the 9 T cell receptor beta chains below was sequenced from the same sample in a study of blood T cell repertoires in COVID-19. Profiled with immunoSEQ multiplex PCR; TCRdb holds only in-frame clones, not every one. The top ten hold roughly 1.5% of the sample, which has about 76,000 clones, roughly nine tenths seen once. The sample taken for sequencing was peripheral blood. All receptors come from a man aged 45-65 years with acute or convalescent COVID-19.

V and J are TRBV2 and TRBJ1-6, with 7 bases matching TRBD1. CDR1 and CDR2 from the germline V gene are SNHLY and FYNNEI. Germline trimming cut 6 bases from V and 6 bases from J; bases unmatched to any gene: 8. The CDR3 extends over 15 amino acids. The CDR3: CASRKTGERNSPLHF. CDR3 DNA: TGTGCCAGCAGAAAAACAGGGGAGCGTAATTCACCCCTCCACTTT.

The chain carries TRBV3-1 (or the pseudogene TRBV3-2) and TRBJ1-1, with D possibly being TRBD1 (5 bases). The CDR3 contains 13 residues. Trimming stripped 1 base from V and 4 bases from J, with 7 bases between. Germline lookup yields CDR1 LGHDT and CDR2 YNNKEL (reference sequence). The CDR3 region is CASSQGQTTEAFF. Here the CDR3 DNA reads TGTGCCAGCAGCCAAGGACAGACCACTGAAGCTTTCTTT.

The V and J genes are TRBV29-1 and TRBJ2-5; 7 nucleotides match TRBD1. Germline V gene sequence: CDR1 SQVTM, CDR2 ANQGSEA. The CDR3 length is 16 residues. J lost 3 bases, V lost 3 bases, and 13 bases had no gene match. In nucleotides, the CDR3 is TGCAGCGTTGAGCCCGCCTGGGGGACAGAGAAAGAGACCCAGTACTTC. Protein: CSVEPAWGTEKETQYF.

The count of this clone is one. The genes are TRBV28 and TRBJ2-2; the D is unclear. Trimming took off 6 bases at V and 6 bases at J, with 8 bases between the two ends. The CDR3 is 12 amino acids. Germline V lookup: CDR1 MDHEN, CDR2 SYDVKM. The CDR3 sequence is CASSERSGELFF. In nucleotides, the CDR3 is TGTGCCAGCAGCGAGCGATCCGGGGAGCTGTTTTTT.

V and J are TRBV7-9 and TRBJ2-1; D not certain. This CDR3 comprises 14 residues. V was pared by 1 base and J by 1 base, with 5 bases between. Germline V gives CDR1 SEHNR, CDR2 FQNEAQ (reference sequence). CDR3 sequence reads: CASSLVSSYNEQFF. Written as DNA, the CDR3 is TGTGCCAGCAGCTTAGTGAGTTCCTACAATGAGCAGTTCTTC.

The chain combines TRBV3-1 (or the pseudogene TRBV3-2) with TRBJ1-1; 8 nucleotides match TRBD1. The CDR3 runs to 16 residues. The V gene end was trimmed by 1 base and the J gene end by 0 bases; junction bases not matched to a gene: 4. The germline V gene has CDR1 LGHDT and CDR2 YNNKEL (reference sequence). The CDR3 DNA reads as TGTGCCAGCAGCCAAGGGACAGGGCTCATGAACACTGAAGCTTTCTTT. Protein: CASSQGTGLMNTEAFF.

The chain is built from TRBV4-2 and TRBJ2-3; weak D call: TRBD2 (6 bases). In germline, CDR1 is LGHNA, CDR2 YNFKEQ. Trimming took 1 base from V and 3 from J, leaving 14 bases between them. The CDR3 is 16 residues long. Here the CDR3 reads CASSQGMTSITDTQYF. The CDR3 coding sequence is TGTGCCAGCAGCCAAGGAATGACTAGTATAACAGATACGCAGTATTTT.

Comments on this clone: Other nucleotide sequences from this sample produce the same CDR3. The chain carries TRBV5-6 and TRBJ2-1; D is ambiguous. Trimming took off 4 bases at V and 8 bases at J, with 13 bases between the two ends. The germline V gene has CDR1 SGHDT and CDR2 YYEEEE. The CDR3 has 13 amino acids. The CDR3 nucleotides are TGTGCCAGCAGCCTGGACCGCGCGGATGAGCAGTTCTTC. This translates into CASSLDRADEQFF.

Judged by abundance, this clone is medium-sized. This chain joins TRBV5-6 and TRBJ1-4; no clear D. Germline CDR1 is SGHDT and CDR2 is YYEEEE. V was cut by 4 bases and J by 8 bases, with 12 bases left in between. This CDR3 spans 13 amino acids. This chain's CDR3 is CASSIVLSEKLFF. The CDR3 coding sequence is TGTGCCAGCAGCATTGTACTATCGGAAAAACTGTTTTTT.